There are a few counts of the clone carrying this TCR beta chain. Its antigen is not known. A universal primer site was added by template switching, and unique molecular identifiers were carried by the cDNA. A single record per CDR3 protein comes from TCRdb applying MiXCR to the 5' RACE reads. In the table there are hundreds of thousands of distinct CDR3 sequences, 9% to 15% of which are singletons. The germline CDR1 and CDR2 sequences are SGHRS and YFSETQ. Trimming left V 0 bases short and J 1 base short, with 15 bases between. CDR3 length: 17 amino acids. This specimen belongs to a study of identical twins. Study findings and constraints: Cross-sectional statistics underpinned the conclusions; the same donors were not followed. Cord blood beta clonotypes present at high abundance carried fewer insertions; no such pattern appeared in memory repertoires.

Healthy Caucasians provided all donations. The same data also contributed to another study, on yellow fever vaccine responses in identical twins.

The sequenced material came from PBMCs. The clonotype originates from a woman under 30 in good health. V gene TRBV5-1 combines with J gene TRBJ2-3; D ambiguous. CDR3 in amino acids: CASSLAASTRGTDTQYF. The CDR3 DNA is TGCGCCAGCAGCTTGGCAGCCTCTACACGGGGCACAGATACGCAGTATTTT.